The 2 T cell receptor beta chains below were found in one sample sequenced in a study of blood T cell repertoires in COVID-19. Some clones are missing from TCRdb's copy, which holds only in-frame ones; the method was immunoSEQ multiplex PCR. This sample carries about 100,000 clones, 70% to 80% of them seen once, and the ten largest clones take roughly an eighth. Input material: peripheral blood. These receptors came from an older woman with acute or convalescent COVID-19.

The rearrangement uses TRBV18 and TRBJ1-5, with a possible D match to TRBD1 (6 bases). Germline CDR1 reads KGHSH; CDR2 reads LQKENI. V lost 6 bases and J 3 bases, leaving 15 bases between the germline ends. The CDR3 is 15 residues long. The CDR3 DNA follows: TGTGCCAGCTCCTCCACAGGACAGAACAATCAGCCCCAGCATTTT. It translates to CASSSTGQNNQPQHF.

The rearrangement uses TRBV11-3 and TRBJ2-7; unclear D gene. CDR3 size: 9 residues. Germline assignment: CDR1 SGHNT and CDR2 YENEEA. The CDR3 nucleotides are TGTGCCAGCAGCTTAGTTGAGGTCGTC. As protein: CASSLVEVV.